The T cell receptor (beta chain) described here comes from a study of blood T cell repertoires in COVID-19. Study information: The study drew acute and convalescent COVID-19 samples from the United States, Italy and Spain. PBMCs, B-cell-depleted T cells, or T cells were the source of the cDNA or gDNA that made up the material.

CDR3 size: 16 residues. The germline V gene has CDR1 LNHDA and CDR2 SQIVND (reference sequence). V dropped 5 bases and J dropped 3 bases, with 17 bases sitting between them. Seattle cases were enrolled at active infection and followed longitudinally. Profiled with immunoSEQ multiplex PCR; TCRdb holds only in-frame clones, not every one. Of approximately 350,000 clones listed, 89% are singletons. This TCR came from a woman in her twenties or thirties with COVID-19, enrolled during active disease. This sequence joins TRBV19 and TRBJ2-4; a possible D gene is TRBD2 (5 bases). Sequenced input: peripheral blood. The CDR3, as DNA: TGTGCCAGTAGTTTACGCCCTGCGGGCGACAAAAACATTCAGTACTTC. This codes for CASSLRPAGDKNIQYF. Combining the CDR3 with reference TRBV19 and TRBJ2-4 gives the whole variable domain DGGITQSPKYLFRKEGQNVTLSCEQNLNHDAMYWYRQDPGQGLRLIYYSQIVNDFQKGDIAEGYSVSREKKESFPLTVTSAQKNPTAFYLCASSLRPAGDKNIQYFGAGTRLSVL.